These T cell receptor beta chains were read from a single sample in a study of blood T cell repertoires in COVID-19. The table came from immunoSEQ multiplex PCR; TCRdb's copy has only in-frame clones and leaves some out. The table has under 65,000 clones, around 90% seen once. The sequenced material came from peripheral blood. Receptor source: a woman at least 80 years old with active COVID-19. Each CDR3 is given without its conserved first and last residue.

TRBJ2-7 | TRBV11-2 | ASSRMDRAHYEQY
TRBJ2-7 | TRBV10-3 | AISPQGGDSYEQY
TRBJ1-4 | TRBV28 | ASSPGDSRGEKLF
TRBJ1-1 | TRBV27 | ASKPAGQGTYKLFTEAF
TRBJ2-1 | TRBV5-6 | ASSQREGWDNEQF
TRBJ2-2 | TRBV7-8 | ASSFSIGELF
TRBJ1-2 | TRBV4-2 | ASSLGQGNYGYT
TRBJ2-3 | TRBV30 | AWSTSTDTQY
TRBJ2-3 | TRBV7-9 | ASSLDGISTDTQY
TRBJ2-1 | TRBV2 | ASSEGLINEQF
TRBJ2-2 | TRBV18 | ASSPSTANTGELF
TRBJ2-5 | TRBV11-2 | ASSSGGTGSETQY
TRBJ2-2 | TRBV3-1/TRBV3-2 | ASSRLLTGELF
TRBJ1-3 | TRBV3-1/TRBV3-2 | ASSLLDRGAGNTIY
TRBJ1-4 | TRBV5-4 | ASSRGINEKLF
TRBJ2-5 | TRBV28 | ASSPSRGRVGETQY
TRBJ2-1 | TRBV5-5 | ASSFTGSPYNEQF
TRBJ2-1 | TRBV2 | ASSEWRGGLNEQF
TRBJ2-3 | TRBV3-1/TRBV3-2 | ASRQTSGSADTQY
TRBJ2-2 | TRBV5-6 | ASSHYLDWLF
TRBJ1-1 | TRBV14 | ASSPLGQGMTEAF
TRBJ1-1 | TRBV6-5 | ASSTPRQGEAF
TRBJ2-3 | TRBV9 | ASSVEAGGSTDTQY
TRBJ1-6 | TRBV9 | ASSVKPGQGDSPLH
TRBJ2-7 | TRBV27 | ASSLADSSYEQY
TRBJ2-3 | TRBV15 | ATSLTPSTDTQY
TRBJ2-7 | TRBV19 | ASSTARFPEGYEQY
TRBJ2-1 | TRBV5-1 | ASSSRQGEANEQF
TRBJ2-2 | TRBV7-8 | ASSLSVGGIGELF
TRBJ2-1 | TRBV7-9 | ASSPTGGREQF
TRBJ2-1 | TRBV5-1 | ASSLTSGGYNEQF
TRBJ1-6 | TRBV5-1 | ASSLSGPYNSPLH
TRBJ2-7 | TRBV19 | ASSISGRAGEQY
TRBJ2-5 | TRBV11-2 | ASRQGAGETQY
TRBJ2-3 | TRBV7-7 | ASSHGGTDTQY